The 21 T cell receptor beta chains below come from one sample, sequenced in a study of blood T cell repertoires in COVID-19. Sequencing was performed with immunoSEQ multiplex PCR; in TCRdb, only in-frame clones are kept and a portion is missing. The top ten hold about 7% of the sample, which has 170,000 or so clones, 75% to 90% seen once. Material for sequencing was peripheral blood. The receptor source for this set is a woman aged 35 to 49 with COVID-19, enrolled during active disease.

This clone was observed a few times. The gene calls are TRBV4-1 and TRBJ1-4; the match to TRBD1 covers 9 bases. After removal of 3 bases from V and 8 bases from J, the junction contained 7 bases not matched to a gene. CDR1 and CDR2 (germline): MGHRA, YSYEKL. CDR3 length equals 15 residues. CDR3 amino acids: CASSHSGTGQEKLFF. The CDR3 bases are TGCGCCAGCAGCCACTCCGGGACAGGGCAGGAAAAACTGTTTTTT.

The chain joins TRBV7-9 to TRBJ2-2, with D tentatively TRBD2 (5 bases). The CDR3 covers 14 residues. V gave up 2 bases and J gave up 7 bases, with 11 bases separating them. Germline CDR1 and CDR2: SEHNR and FQNEAQ (reference sequence). The CDR3 spells CASSLIGSYGELFF. CDR3 in DNA: TGTGCCAGCAGCTTAATAGGGAGTTACGGGGAGCTGTTTTTT.

This chain uses TRBV6-5 with TRBJ1-1; D might be TRBD1 (5 bases). The CDR3 totals 16 residues. Per the germline V gene, CDR1 is MNHEY and CDR2 is SVGAGI. Trimming shortened V by 0 bases and J by 0 bases, and 11 bases separated the two germline ends. The CDR3 DNA is TGTGCCAGCAGTTACTCGTCTGGGACTCTGAACACTGAAGCTTTCTTT. This gives the protein CASSYSSGTLNTEAFF.

J is TRBJ2-5 and V is TRBV29-1, with TRBD1 matching 8 bases. There are 17 residues in the CDR3. From germline, CDR1 is SQVTM and CDR2 ANQGSEA. With V trimmed by 0 bases and J by 1 base, 10 bases remained unmatched. In nucleotides, the CDR3 is TGCAGCGTTGAAGATCAGGGTGACAGGGGAGTCCAAGAGACCCAGTACTTC. Encoded protein: CSVEDQGDRGVQETQYF.

The V gene is TRBV3-1 (or the pseudogene TRBV3-2), the J gene TRBJ2-3; D is ambiguous. Trimming stripped 0 bases from V and 3 bases from J, with 19 bases between. The CDR3 runs to 18 residues. The germline V gene encodes CDR1 LGHDT and CDR2 YNNKEL (reference sequence). The CDR3 loop is CASSQDFRLTQKTDTQYF. CDR3 coding DNA: TGTGCCAGCAGCCAAGATTTCCGGCTGACTCAGAAGACAGATACGCAGTATTTT.

The count of this clone is one. This chain connects TRBV7-9 to TRBJ2-7, with D perhaps matching TRBD2 (6 bases). The CDR3 has 12 amino acids. Trimming left V 5 bases short and J 12 bases short, with 17 bases between. The germline CDR1 and CDR2 sequences are SEHNR and FQNEAQ (reference sequence). The CDR3 bases are TGTGCCAGCAGCACGACTAGTTACAGGTGGTACTTC. Its protein is CASSTTSYRWYF.

This clone was picked up one time. This chain joins TRBV5-5 and TRBJ2-1; the D is unclear. Germline CDR1 is SGHKS and CDR2 is YYEKEE (reference sequence). Between the trimmed V and J ends, which lost 0 bases and 10 bases, there was a span of 8 bases. CDR3 size: 12 residues. The CDR3 sequence is CASSLARPEQFF. CDR3 sequence (DNA): TGTGCCAGCAGCTTGGCGCGGCCAGAGCAGTTCTTC.

Here the CDR3 reads CASSLQQGAEGYTF. CDR3 in DNA: TGTGCCAGCAGCCTACAACAGGGGGCGGAGGGCTACACCTTC. This chain uses TRBV3-1 (or the pseudogene TRBV3-2) with TRBJ1-2; 9 bases line up with TRBD1. V shed 4 bases, J shed 8 bases, and the junction held 8 bases outside the gene matches. Germline V gene lookup returns CDR1 LGHDT and CDR2 YNNKEL (reference sequence). This CDR3 spans 14 amino acids.

The J gene is TRBJ2-2, the V gene TRBV6-2 or TRBV6-3; TRBD2 matches 7 bases. The CDR3 is 15 amino acids. Trimming cost V 0 bases and J 4 bases; bases outside gene matches: 2. Germline CDR1 and CDR2: MNHEY and SVGEGT. Written as DNA, the CDR3 is TGTGCCAGCAGTTACTCGGGGGGGGGCACCGGGGAGCTGTTTTTT. Translated, it gives CASSYSGGGTGELFF.

This chain uses TRBV19 with TRBJ2-7; TRBD1 agrees at 8 bases. The V segment lost 5 bases and the J segment 3 bases; nucleotides outside the gene matches: 6. The germline CDR1 and CDR2 sequences are LNHDA and SQIVND (reference sequence). This CDR3 spans 14 amino acids. The CDR3 DNA sequence: TGTGCCAGTAGTCCGGGACAGGTAAACTACGAGCAGTACTTC. This translates into CASSPGQVNYEQYF.

Concerning this clone itself: The same CDR3 also results from other DNA sequences found in this sample. The chain couples TRBV19 to TRBJ1-5, with D hard to call. This CDR3 is 13 amino acids long. Germline V lookup: CDR1 LNHDA, CDR2 SQIVND (reference sequence). The ends were cut back, 3 bases at V and 4 bases at J, with 7 bases in the middle. CDR3 DNA: TGTGCCAGTAGTATTCGGGGAAATCAGCCCCAGCATTTT. It specifies CASSIRGNQPQHF.

This clone was detected many times. The J gene is TRBJ2-5, the V gene TRBV19, with D possibly matching TRBD1 (6 bases). The CDR3 has 13 residues. Trimming stripped 8 bases from V and 1 base from J, with 11 bases between. From germline, CDR1 is LNHDA and CDR2 SQIVND (reference sequence). The CDR3 DNA reads TGTGCCAGTCACCCACAGGGCCAAGAGACCCAGTACTTC. Its translation: CASHPQGQETQYF.

The chain couples TRBV7-3 to TRBJ2-1; 13 bases are shared with TRBD2. The CDR3 is 16 amino acids. Germline V gene lookup returns CDR1 SGHTA and CDR2 FQGTGA. V gave up 5 bases and J gave up 4 bases; unmatched junction bases: 5. The CDR3 protein is CASSPRLAGGYNEQFF. The CDR3 DNA sequence: TGTGCCAGCAGCCCACGACTAGCGGGAGGATACAATGAGCAGTTCTTC.

This sequence joins TRBV5-1 and TRBJ1-2, with 7 positions matching TRBD1. Germline V gene sequence: CDR1 SGHRS, CDR2 YFSETQ. The CDR3 contains 14 residues. V lost 0 bases, J lost 7 bases, and 6 bases stayed unmatched. As DNA, the CDR3 is TGCGCCAGCAGCTTGGAGACAGGGAGCGGTGGCTACACCTTC. Encoded protein: CASSLETGSGGYTF.

The V and J genes are TRBV19 and TRBJ2-5, with D possibly being TRBD2 (5 bases). This CDR3 is built from 13 residues. V lost 8 bases, J lost 0 bases, and 10 bases lay in between. CDR1 LNHDA and CDR2 SQIVND come from the germline V gene (reference sequence). DNA for the CDR3: TGTGCCAGTCCCGAGGGCTACCAAGAGACCCAGTACTTC. This sequence encodes CASPEGYQETQYF.

The V call is TRBV19, the J call TRBJ2-3; 12 bases line up with TRBD2. The germline gives CDR1 LNHDA, CDR2 SQIVND (reference sequence). This CDR3 region has 20 residues. Trimming cost V 5 bases and J 0 bases; bases outside gene matches: 15. CDR3 protein: CASSVKKLAGGFLSTDTQYF. CDR3 coding DNA: TGTGCCAGTAGTGTCAAAAAACTAGCGGGAGGATTTCTAAGCACAGATACGCAGTATTTT.

The V and J genes are TRBV27 and TRBJ2-5; 10 bases align to TRBD2. The CDR3 is made up of 18 amino acids. With 7 bases clipped from V and 2 bases from J, the junction kept 16 bases outside the gene matches. Germline values: CDR1 MNHEY, CDR2 SMNVEV (reference sequence). The CDR3 protein is CASNKRGMVAGGQETQYF. The CDR3, as DNA: TGTGCCAGCAACAAAAGGGGGATGGTAGCGGGGGGACAAGAGACCCAGTACTTC.

This clone was detected many times. The chain recombines TRBV5-1 with TRBJ2-7; D is perhaps TRBD1 (5 bases). The V gene's germline CDR1 is SGHRS and CDR2 YFSETQ. The V gene lost 0 bases and the J gene lost 2 bases, with 9 bases spanning the gap. The CDR3 runs 14 residues. CDR3 DNA: TGCGCCAGCAGCTTGGAGGCAGGGACCTACGAGCAGTACTTC. Amino acids: CASSLEAGTYEQYF.

This clone appeared a few times. This rearrangement joins TRBV27 to TRBJ1-6; TRBD1 aligns across 9 bases. The CDR3 consists of 16 residues. V was clipped by 0 bases and J by 5 bases; unmatched bases: 2. Germline values: CDR1 MNHEY, CDR2 SMNVEV (reference sequence). The chain's CDR3 is CASSLSGTGNNSPLHF. The CDR3 nucleotides are TGTGCCAGCAGTTTATCCGGGACAGGGAATAATTCACCCCTCCACTTT.

The chain employs TRBV19 and TRBJ2-5; D remains ambiguous. V was pared by 1 base and J by 2 bases, with 5 bases between. Germline loops: CDR1 LNHDA, CDR2 SQIVND (reference sequence). The CDR3 length is 13 residues. Here the CDR3 DNA reads TGTGCCAGTAGTATAGTCGGGCAAGAGACCCAGTACTTC. As protein: CASSIVGQETQYF.

The V gene is TRBV2, the J gene TRBJ1-1; D might be TRBD1 (6 bases). The CDR3 totals 15 residues. V was cut by 0 bases and J by 6 bases, with 14 bases left in between. Germline CDR1 SNHLY, CDR2 FYNNEI. CDR3 sequence: CASSEARGGRPEAFF. The CDR3 DNA reads TGTGCCAGCAGTGAAGCGCGGGGGGGCCGGCCTGAAGCTTTCTTT.